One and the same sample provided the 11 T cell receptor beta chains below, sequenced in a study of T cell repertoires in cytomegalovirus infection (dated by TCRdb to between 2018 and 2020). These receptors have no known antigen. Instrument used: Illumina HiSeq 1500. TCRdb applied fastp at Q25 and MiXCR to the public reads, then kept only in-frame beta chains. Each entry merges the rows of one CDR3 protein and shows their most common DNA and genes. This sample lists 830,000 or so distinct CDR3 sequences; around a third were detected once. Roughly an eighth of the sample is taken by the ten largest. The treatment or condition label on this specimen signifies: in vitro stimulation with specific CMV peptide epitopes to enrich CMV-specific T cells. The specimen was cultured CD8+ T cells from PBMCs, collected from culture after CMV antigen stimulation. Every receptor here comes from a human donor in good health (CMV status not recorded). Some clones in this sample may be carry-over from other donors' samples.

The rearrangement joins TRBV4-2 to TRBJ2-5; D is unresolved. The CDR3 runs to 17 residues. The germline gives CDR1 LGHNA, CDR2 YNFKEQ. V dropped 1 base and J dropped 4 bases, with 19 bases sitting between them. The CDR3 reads CASSQGSSRLDRETQYF. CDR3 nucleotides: TGTGCCAGCAGCCAAGGGTCGTCCCGGCTAGATCGAGAGACCCAGTACTTC.

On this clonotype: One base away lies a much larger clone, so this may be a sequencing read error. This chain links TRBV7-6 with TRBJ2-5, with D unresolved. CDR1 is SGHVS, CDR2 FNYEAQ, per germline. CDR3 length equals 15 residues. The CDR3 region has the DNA TGTACCAGCAGCTTCATCCCTGGGTACCAAGAGACCCAGTACTTC. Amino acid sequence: CTSSFIPGYQETQYF.

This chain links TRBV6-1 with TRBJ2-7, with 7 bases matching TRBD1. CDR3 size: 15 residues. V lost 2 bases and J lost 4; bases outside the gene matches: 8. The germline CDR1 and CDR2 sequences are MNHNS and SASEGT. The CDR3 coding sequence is TGTGCCAGCAGTGAATTTTGGACAGGTGATTACGAGCAGTACGTC. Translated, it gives CASSEFWTGDYEQYV.

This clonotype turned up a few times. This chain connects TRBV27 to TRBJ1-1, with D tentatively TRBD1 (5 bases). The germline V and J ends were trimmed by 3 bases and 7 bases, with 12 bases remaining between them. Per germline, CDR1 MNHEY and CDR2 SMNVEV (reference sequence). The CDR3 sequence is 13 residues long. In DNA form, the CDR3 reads TGTGCCAGCAGTTTTTTGGGGGAGGATGAAGCTTTCTTT. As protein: CASSFLGEDEAFF.

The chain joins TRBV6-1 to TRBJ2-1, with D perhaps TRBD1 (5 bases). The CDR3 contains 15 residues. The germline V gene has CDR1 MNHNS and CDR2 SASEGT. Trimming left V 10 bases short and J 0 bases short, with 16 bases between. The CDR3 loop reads CAIRAGLSSYNEQFF. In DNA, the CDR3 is TGTGCCATCAGGGCCGGGTTGAGCTCCTACAATGAGCAGTTCTTC.

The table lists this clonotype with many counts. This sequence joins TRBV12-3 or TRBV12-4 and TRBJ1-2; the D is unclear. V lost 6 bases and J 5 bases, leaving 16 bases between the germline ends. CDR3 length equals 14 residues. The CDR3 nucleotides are TGTGCCAGCAGCCAAAGTACCGGAGGATATGGCTACACCTTC. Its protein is CASSQSTGGYGYTF.

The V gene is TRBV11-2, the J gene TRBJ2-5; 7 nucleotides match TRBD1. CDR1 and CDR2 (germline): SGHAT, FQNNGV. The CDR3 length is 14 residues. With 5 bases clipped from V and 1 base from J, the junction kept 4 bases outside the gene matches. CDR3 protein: CASSKGTVQETQYF. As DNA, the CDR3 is TGTGCCAGCAGCAAAGGGACAGTCCAAGAGACCCAGTACTTC.

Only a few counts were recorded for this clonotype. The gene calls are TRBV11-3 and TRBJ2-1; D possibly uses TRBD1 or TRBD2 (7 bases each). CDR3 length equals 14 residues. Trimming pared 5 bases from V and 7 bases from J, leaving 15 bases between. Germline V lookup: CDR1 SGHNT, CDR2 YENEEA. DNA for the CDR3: TGTGCCAGCAGCGCTTACAGGGGAGGGAATGAGCAGTTCTTC. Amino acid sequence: CASSAYRGGNEQFF.

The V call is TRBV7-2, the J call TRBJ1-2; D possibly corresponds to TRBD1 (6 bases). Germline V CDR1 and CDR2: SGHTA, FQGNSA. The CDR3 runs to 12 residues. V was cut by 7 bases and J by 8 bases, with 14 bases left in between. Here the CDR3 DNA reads TGTGCCAGCACTCGGGGGGCTTGGGGCTACACCTTC. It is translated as CASTRGAWGYTF.

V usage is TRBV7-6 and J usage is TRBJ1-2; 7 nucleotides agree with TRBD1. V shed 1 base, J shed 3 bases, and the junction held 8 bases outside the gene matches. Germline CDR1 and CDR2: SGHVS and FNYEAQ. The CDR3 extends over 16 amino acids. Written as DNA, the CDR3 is TGTGCCAGCAGCTTAGGCAAAGGACAGGACCACTATGGCTACACCTTC. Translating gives CASSLGKGQDHYGYTF.

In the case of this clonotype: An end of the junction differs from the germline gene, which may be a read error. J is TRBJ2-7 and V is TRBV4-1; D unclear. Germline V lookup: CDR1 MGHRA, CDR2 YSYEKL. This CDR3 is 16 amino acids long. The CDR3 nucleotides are TGCGCCGGCAGCCACAGAAACCCATCACCCGCCTACGAGCAGTACTTC. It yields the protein CAGSHRNPSPAYEQYF.